The rows below give T cell receptor beta chains drawn from one sample of a study of blood T cell repertoires in COVID-19. Only in-frame clones appear in the TCRdb table, and some are missing; sequencing was by immunoSEQ multiplex PCR. Of about 250,000 clones listed, 84% are singletons. Specimen: peripheral blood. These receptors originate from a man aged 50-60 years with acute or convalescent COVID-19. Both conserved end residues are part of each CDR3. The D gene is left open where the match is weak. Rows may omit the clone size; those that give it use once, few, many or a size class.

size	J	length	V	D	DNA	CDR3
.	TRBJ2-7	14	TRBV12-5	TRBD1	TGTGCTAGTGGTTCGGGACAGGGGGTGGACGAGCAGTACTTC	CASGSGQGVDEQYF
.	TRBJ2-3	14	TRBV6-5	TRBD2	TGTGCCAGCCGTCGGGGGGGCCAGACAGATACGCAGTATTTT	CASRRGGQTDTQYF
.	TRBJ1-2	17	TRBV18	.	TGTGCCAGCTCACCGGGCAGCCTTTCAAATCGTAACTATGGCTACACCTTC	CASSPGSLSNRNYGYTF
many	TRBJ1-1	14	TRBV28	.	TGTGCCAGCAGTTTATTATCGCGGAACACTGAAGCTTTCTTT	CASSLLSRNTEAFF
.	TRBJ1-1	17	TRBV21-1	.	TGTGCCAGCAGCAAAAAGATTGGGGACATTGAAGGCACTGAAGCTTTCTTT	CASSKKIGDIEGTEAFF
.	TRBJ1-5	13	TRBV5-6	.	TGTGCCAGCAGCTTGGGTCGGGATCAGCCCCAGCATTTT	CASSLGRDQPQHF
.	TRBJ2-2	15	TRBV19	.	TGTGCCAGTAGTGGATTCGGGAGTATCGCCGGGGAGCTGTTTTTT	CASSGFGSIAGELFF
.	TRBJ2-2	14	TRBV6-1	.	TGTGCCAGCAGTGAAATTTCGGGTTTCGGGGAGCTGTTTTTT	CASSEISGFGELFF
.	TRBJ2-1	14	TRBV9	TRBD2	TGTGCCAGCACTCGGACTAGCGGGTACAATGAGCAGTTCTTC	CASTRTSGYNEQFF
.	TRBJ1-5	13	TRBV12-3/TRBV12-4	.	TGTGCCAGCAGCCCCTACTTTAATCAGCCCCAGCATTTT	CASSPYFNQPQHF
.	TRBJ1-6	15	TRBV7-9	.	TGTGCCAGCAGCTTAGGGAAGGCGGGTAAAGAACCCCTCCACTTT	CASSLGKAGKEPLHF
.	TRBJ1-1	14	TRBV6-5	TRBD1	TGTGCCAGCAGTCAACAGGGGGCATATACTGAAGCTTTCTTT	CASSQQGAYTEAFF
.	TRBJ2-3	14	TRBV6-4	.	TGTGCCAGCAGTGAAAGAGGAGGGGCAGATACGCAGTATTTT	CASSERGGADTQYF
.	TRBJ2-5	14	TRBV5-1	.	TGCGCCAGCAGCCCGCGCGGGGTTGGAGAGACCCAGTACTTC	CASSPRGVGETQYF
few	TRBJ2-7	12	TRBV27	.	TGTGCCAGCAGTGCTCTTTGGGCCGAGCAGTACTTC	CASSALWAEQYF
.	TRBJ1-3	15	TRBV11-3	.	TGTGCCAGCAGCTTAGATCCGGGCTCTGGAAACACCATATATTTT	CASSLDPGSGNTIYF
.	TRBJ1-3	17	TRBV7-2	.	TGTGCCAGCAGCTTAGTCCCAGGCGTAATCTCTGGAAACACCATATATTTT	CASSLVPGVISGNTIYF
.	TRBJ2-1	16	TRBV7-3	TRBD2	TGTGCCAGCAGCTTAGGTGTGGGAGGGCCTCACAATGAGCAGTTCTTC	CASSLGVGGPHNEQFF
.	TRBJ1-1	15	TRBV27	.	TGTGCCAGCAGAGTTAGGGGAGGGAAGGCCTCTGAAGCTTTCTTT	CASRVRGGKASEAFF
.	TRBJ2-5	15	TRBV7-9	.	TGTGCCAGCAGCTTCCCTACAGGGGGGGGAGAGACCCAGTACTTC	CASSFPTGGGETQYF
.	TRBJ1-1	15	TRBV5-4	TRBD1	TGTGCCAGCAGCGCCGACAGGGGGCTGGTCACTGAAGCTTTCTTT	CASSADRGLVTEAFF
.	TRBJ1-2	18	TRBV11-2	TRBD1	TGTGCCAGCAGCTCCGCTCCTCCCGGCAGGGGGCGAATCTTTGGCTACACCTTC	CASSSAPPGRGRIFGYTF
.	TRBJ2-7	16	TRBV24-1	TRBD2	TGTGCCACCAGTGATTCCGGGACTAGCGGGACCTACGAGCAGTACTTC	CATSDSGTSGTYEQYF